Presented here are 3 T cell receptor beta chains from one specimen sequenced in a study of Ad26.COV2.S vaccination and SARS-CoV-2 variants. Profiled with immunoSEQ multiplex PCR; TCRdb holds only in-frame clones, not every one. The sample holds around 400,000 clones, about 91% seen once. Sample treatment: roughly 20 received Ad26.COV2.S at low or high dose, single or two shots; 5 received placebo; per-sample allocation not given. Sampling happened 63 days after the first vaccine or placebo injection. Material: peripheral blood, obtained in a trial of Ad26.COV2.S vaccine versus placebo. Receptors were obtained from a person aged 18-65 years who received the Ad26.COV2.S COVID-19 vaccine or a placebo.

The V gene is TRBV21-1, the J gene TRBJ2-7; the DNA was not used to check the table's D call, TRBD2. TRBV21-1 is a documented pseudogene. The CDR3 contains 11 residues. CDR3 sequence reads: CASSLSYEQYF. The CDR3 region has the DNA TGTGCCAGCAGCCTGTCCTACGAGCAGTACTTC.

This sequence joins TRBV24-1 and TRBJ1-2; possibly TRBD1 for D (6 bases). The V gene's germline CDR1 is KGHDR and CDR2 SFDVKD. The CDR3 runs 15 residues. Trimming removed 3 bases from V and 1 base from J, with 11 bases in between. CDR3 sequence (DNA): TGTGCCACCAGTGATCGGGGGGCCGATAACTATGGCTACACCTTC. This codes for CATSDRGADNYGYTF.

CDR3 DNA: TGTGCCAGCACCCGGACGGTCTATGGCTACACCTTC. It is translated as CASTRTVYGYTF. J is TRBJ1-2 and V is TRBV6-5; no clear D. The length of the CDR3 is 12 residues. The V and J ends lost 7 bases and 4 bases respectively, with 10 bases between them. Germline V lookup: CDR1 MNHEY, CDR2 SVGAGI.